The 23 T cell receptor beta chains below were found in one sample sequenced in a study of vaccination and CD4 T cells after COVID-19. MiXCR was run by TCRdb on the PCR reads, yielding one entry per CDR3 protein. This table holds just under 20,000 distinct CDR3 sequences, around 64% found once. The material was CD4+ T cells from blood, obtained after SARS-CoV-2 vaccination. The receptor set was obtained from a human donor who had recovered from COVID-19.

The rearrangement uses TRBV7-8 and TRBJ2-7, with 7 bases matching TRBD1. J gave up 2 bases and V 4 bases, and 2 bases lay outside the gene matches. The CDR3 is 13 residues long. From germline, CDR1 is SGHVS and CDR2 FQNEAQ. Written as DNA, the CDR3 is TGTGCCAGCAGCTACCAGGGGGCCTACGAGCAGTACTTC. Its protein product is CASSYQGAYEQYF.

V is TRBV20-1 and J is TRBJ2-2, with D hard to call. This CDR3 is 13 amino acids long. V lost 6 bases and J lost 8, with 16 bases in between. Germline V gene lookup returns CDR1 DFQATT and CDR2 SNEGSKA (reference sequence). The CDR3 loop reads CSAYNLGLGELFF. The CDR3 DNA reads TGCAGTGCCTATAACCTAGGCCTGGGGGAGCTGTTTTTT.

This clonotype has just one count. V is TRBV20-1 and J is TRBJ2-3, with D perhaps being TRBD1 or TRBD2 (5 bases each). Trimming took 3 bases from V and 2 from J, leaving 15 bases between them. The CDR3 is 15 residues long. Looked up from germline, CDR1 is DFQATT and CDR2 is SNEGSKA (reference sequence). The CDR3 DNA reads as TGCAGTGCTAGGAGGGCAGGGCTGCTCACAGATACGCAGTATTTT. Amino acids: CSARRAGLLTDTQYF.

This clonotype came up a few times. V usage is TRBV20-1 and J usage is TRBJ1-5; 9 bases map to TRBD1. Looked up from germline, CDR1 is DFQATT and CDR2 is SNEGSKA (reference sequence). CDR3 size: 14 residues. V lost 2 bases, J lost 4 bases, and 3 bases stayed unmatched. The CDR3 DNA reads as TGCAGTGCTAGAATCGGACAGGGGAATCAGCCCCAGCATTTT. This codes for CSARIGQGNQPQHF.

The rearrangement joins TRBV20-1 to TRBJ2-7; D is tentatively TRBD1 or TRBD2 (6 bases each). This CDR3 spans 12 amino acids. The germline V gene encodes CDR1 DFQATT and CDR2 SNEGSKA (reference sequence). The V and J ends lost 4 bases and 2 bases respectively, with 9 bases between them. The CDR3 nucleotides read TGCAGTGCTAAAGGGGGGACCTACGAGCAGTACTTC. This codes for CSAKGGTYEQYF.

This clonotype was counted between two and nine times. The chain recombines TRBV7-2 with TRBJ2-4; no definite D call. The V end lost 5 bases, the J end lost 1 base, and 15 bases lay between the germline ends. The germline V gene encodes CDR1 SGHTA and CDR2 FQGNSA. CDR3 length: 16 amino acids. The DNA of the CDR3 is TGTGCCAGCAGCCCGTGGTTAACTGGGGCCAAAAACATTCAGTACTTC. Its protein is CASSPWLTGAKNIQYF.

The chain combines TRBV20-1 with TRBJ2-7; TRBD2 matches 7 bases. Germline V lookup: CDR1 DFQATT, CDR2 SNEGSKA (reference sequence). J gave up 3 bases and V 3 bases, and 11 bases lay outside the gene matches. The CDR3 contains 15 residues. The CDR3 protein is CSASGRMGPSYEQYF. CDR3 coding DNA: TGCAGTGCTAGCGGGAGGATGGGACCGAGCTACGAGCAGTACTTC.

This clonotype was observed a few times. This rearrangement joins TRBV20-1 to TRBJ2-1; no clear D. The V end was cut by 4 bases, the J end by 4 bases, with 5 bases between. Looked up from germline, CDR1 is DFQATT and CDR2 is SNEGSKA (reference sequence). There are 11 residues in the CDR3. CDR3 residues: CSANVYNEQFF. As DNA, the CDR3 is TGCAGTGCTAACGTGTACAATGAGCAGTTCTTC.

The chain has TRBV12-1 and TRBJ1-5; TRBD1, as called in the table, went unchecked against the DNA. TRBV12-1 represents a pseudogene. The CDR3 runs 17 residues. CDR3 sequence: CASSPTGDAGGRQPQHF. The CDR3 nucleotides read TGTGCCAGCAGCCCGACAGGGGATGCCGGGGGACGTCAGCCCCAGCATTTT.

The rearrangement joins TRBV6-1 to TRBJ1-5; TRBD1 matches at 7 bases. V dropped 7 bases and J dropped 3; count of bases not matched to a gene: 6. In germline, CDR1 is MNHNS, CDR2 SASEGT. The CDR3 extends over 14 amino acids. The CDR3 region has the DNA TGTGCCAGCAAGGCTGGACAGGTCAATCAGCCCCAGCATTTT. Amino acids: CASKAGQVNQPQHF.

This sequence joins TRBV12-3 or TRBV12-4 and TRBJ2-7; 13 nucleotides line up with TRBD2. The ends lost 5 bases at V and 8 bases at J; junction bases unmatched: 12. The CDR3 is 16 amino acids. The CDR3 nucleotides are TGTGCCAGCAGTGGACACGGGACTAGCGGGAACCCAAAGCAGTACTTC. The encoded protein is CASSGHGTSGNPKQYF.

The gene calls are TRBV20-1 and TRBJ2-2; TRBD1 is a possible D gene (6 bases). The CDR3 runs 11 residues. CDR1 DFQATT and CDR2 SNEGSKA come from the germline V gene (reference sequence). Trimming stripped 5 bases from V and 9 bases from J, with 10 bases between. CDR3 region: CSAGTPRELFF. As DNA, the CDR3 is TGCAGTGCTGGGACACCCCGGGAGCTGTTTTTT.

The chain joins TRBV5-6 to TRBJ1-2; 7 bases fit TRBD1. The V gene end was trimmed by 4 bases and the J gene end by 0 bases; junction bases not matched to a gene: 6. Germline V lookup: CDR1 SGHDT, CDR2 YYEEEE. The length of the CDR3 is 15 residues. As DNA, the CDR3 is TGTGCCAGCAGCCAAACAGGGGCTTCTAACTATGGCTACACCTTC. Its protein product is CASSQTGASNYGYTF.

The genes are TRBV28 and TRBJ2-7; 7 bases map to TRBD1. CDR1 and CDR2 from the germline V gene are MDHEN and SYDVKM. J was trimmed by 4 bases and V by 2 bases; bases with no gene match: 5. This CDR3 region has 14 residues. CDR3 region: CASSLNHRGYEQYF. In nucleotides, the CDR3 is TGTGCCAGCAGTTTAAATCACAGGGGATACGAGCAGTACTTC.

CDR3 protein: CATSDFGTGGSGAPGELFF. The CDR3 bases are TGTGCCACCAGTGATTTCGGGACAGGGGGAAGTGGAGCACCCGGGGAGCTGTTTTTT. This rearrangement joins TRBV24-1 to TRBJ2-2; 11 bases are a match to TRBD1. The V and J ends lost 1 base and 6 bases, in that order; junction bases with no gene match: 12. This CDR3 contains 19 residues. CDR1 and CDR2 from the germline V gene are KGHDR and SFDVKD.

The gene calls are TRBV20-1 and TRBJ2-1; 10 positions agree with TRBD2. The CDR3 contains 15 residues. Germline V gene lookup returns CDR1 DFQATT and CDR2 SNEGSKA (reference sequence). Trimming at V came to 3 bases and at J to 3 bases, leaving 5 bases not matched to a gene. CDR3 coding DNA: TGCAGTGCTAGTAGCGGGAGGTCAGACTACAATGAGCAGTTCTTC. Its translation is CSASSGRSDYNEQFF.

The chain couples TRBV7-3 to TRBJ2-7; perhaps TRBD2 as D (5 bases). V was shortened by 5 bases and J by 3 bases, with 14 bases between the two germline ends. The CDR3 is made up of 14 amino acids. Germline V gives CDR1 SGHTA, CDR2 FQGTGA. CDR3 sequence: CASSPRGGYYEQYF. The CDR3 DNA reads as TGTGCCAGCAGCCCCCGTGGAGGATACTACGAGCAGTACTTC. The variable domain in full, with the rest retrieved from reference TRBV7-3 and TRBJ2-7, is GAGVSQTPSNKVTEKGKYVELRCDPISGHTALYWYRQSLGQGPEFLIYFQGTGAADDSGLPNDRFFAVRPEGSVSTLKIQRTERGDSAVYLCASSPRGGYYEQYFGPGTRLTVT.

The chain uses TRBV20-1 and TRBJ1-2, with D maybe TRBD1 (5 bases). The V gene's germline CDR1 is DFQATT and CDR2 SNEGSKA (reference sequence). The CDR3 is made up of 19 amino acids. V gave up 0 bases and J gave up 4 bases, with 27 bases separating them. CDR3 bases: TGCAGTGCTAGAGATAGATACCGGGGGAGTATAGTCTGGGGCTATGGCTACACCTTC. Translation gives CSARDRYRGSIVWGYGYTF.

This rearrangement joins TRBV27 to TRBJ2-2; no definite D call. The CDR3 totals 13 residues. Trimming cost V 4 bases and J 6 bases, with 9 bases left between them. The germline V gene has CDR1 MNHEY and CDR2 SMNVEV (reference sequence). This chain's CDR3 is CASSWSRPGELFF. In nucleotides, the CDR3 is TGTGCCAGCAGTTGGAGCCGACCCGGGGAGCTGTTTTTT.

This clonotype has a handful of counts. The J gene is TRBJ1-6, the V gene TRBV27; possibly TRBD1 for D (5 bases). CDR1 and CDR2 from the germline V gene are MNHEY and SMNVEV (reference sequence). The CDR3 consists of 15 residues. V shed 2 bases and J shed 1 base, with 6 bases lying between them. The CDR3 here is CASSLEGSYNSPLHF. The CDR3 nucleotides read TGTGCCAGCAGTTTAGAGGGGTCCTATAATTCACCCCTCCACTTT.

The gene calls are TRBV11-1 and TRBJ2-3; D remains unclear. The CDR3 extends over 17 amino acids. V gave up 2 bases and J gave up 0 bases, with 15 bases separating them. Germline V CDR1 and CDR2: SGHAT, FQDESV (reference sequence). The CDR3 DNA sequence: TGTGCCAGCAGCTTACGTCAGGCCACAGTAAGCACAGATACGCAGTATTTT. Translation gives CASSLRQATVSTDTQYF.

The J gene is TRBJ2-7, the V gene TRBV7-9, with TRBD1 identical over 9 bases. The CDR3 totals 12 residues. Germline values: CDR1 SEHNR, CDR2 FQNEAQ (reference sequence). The junction had 5 bases not matched to a gene; V was cut back by 8 bases and J by 6 bases. The CDR3 here is CASGDRAGEQYF. DNA for the CDR3: TGTGCCAGCGGGGACAGGGCGGGCGAGCAGTACTTC.

The chain combines TRBV29-1 with TRBJ1-1, with 7 positions matching TRBD1. CDR1 is SQVTM, CDR2 ANQGSEA, per germline. The CDR3 extends over 15 amino acids. V shed 0 bases, J shed 1 base, and the junction held 5 bases outside the gene matches. The DNA for the CDR3 is TGCAGCGTTGAAGAACCGGACAGGCCGAACACTGAAGCTTTCTTT. It translates to CSVEEPDRPNTEAFF. The entire variable domain, with the rest obtained from reference TRBV29-1 and TRBJ1-1, is as follows: SAVISQKPSRDICQRGTSLTIQCQVDSQVTMMFWYRQQPGQSLTLIATANQGSEATYESGFVIDKFPISRPNLTFSTLTVSNMSPEDSSIYLCSVEEPDRPNTEAFFGQGTRLTVV.